The present entry profiles one TCR beta chain with its context. Its matching antigen is unknown. The data were obtained in a study of cytomegalovirus exposure and HLA in healthy donors. CDR3 size: 14 residues. The ends were cut back, 2 bases at V and 2 bases at J, with 10 bases in the middle. Germline V gives CDR1 ENHRY, CDR2 SYGVKD. Amplification used 60 Vbeta primers and 13 Jbeta primers. Assay: immunoSEQ multiplex PCR; the TCRdb copy retains only in-frame clones and omits some. Among some 130,000 clones listed, about 85% were seen once. Overall study results and limits: There were reportedly fewer N-insertions in an Asian-associated ancestry cluster than the roughly 670-donor mean, in a later analysis. Despite most TCR sequences being rare, some public TCRs occurred in many donors. Specificity of three CMV-associated chains for CMV antigens was verified in vitro. HLA alleles showed associations with some 17,000 TCR beta sequences in a later analysis, at a 0.05 false discovery rate.

The sequencing sample was made of PBMCs. The sequence came from a woman aged 25-40 years in good health and CMV-seropositive. The chain carries TRBV10-3 and TRBJ2-7; D is perhaps TRBD1 (6 bases). The CDR3 bases are TGTGCCATCAGTGAGCAACAGGGCCCCTACGAGCAGTACTTC. It translates to CAISEQQGPYEQYF.